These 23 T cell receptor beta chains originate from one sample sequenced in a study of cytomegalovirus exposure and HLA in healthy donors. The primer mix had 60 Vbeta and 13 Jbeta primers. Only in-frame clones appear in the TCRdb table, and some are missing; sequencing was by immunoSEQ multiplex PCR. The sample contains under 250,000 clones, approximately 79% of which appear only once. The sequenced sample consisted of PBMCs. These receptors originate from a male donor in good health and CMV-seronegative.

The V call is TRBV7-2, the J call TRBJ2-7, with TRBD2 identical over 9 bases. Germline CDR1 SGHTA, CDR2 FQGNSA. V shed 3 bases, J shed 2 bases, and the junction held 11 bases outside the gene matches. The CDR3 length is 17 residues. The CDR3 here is CASSLGFLSGRPYEQYF. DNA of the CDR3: TGTGCCAGCAGCTTGGGCTTCCTAAGCGGGAGGCCCTACGAGCAGTACTTC.

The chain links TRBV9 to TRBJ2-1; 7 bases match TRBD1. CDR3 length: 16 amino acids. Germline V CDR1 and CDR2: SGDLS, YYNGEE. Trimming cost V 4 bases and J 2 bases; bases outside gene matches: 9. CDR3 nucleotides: TGTGCCAGCAGCCCCCAACCGGGACAGCCCTACAATGAGCAGTTCTTC. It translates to CASSPQPGQPYNEQFF.

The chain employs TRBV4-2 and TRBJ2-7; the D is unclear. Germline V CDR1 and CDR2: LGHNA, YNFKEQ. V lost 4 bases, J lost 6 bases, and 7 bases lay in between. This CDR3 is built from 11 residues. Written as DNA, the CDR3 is TGTGCCAGCAGCCTTAACACCGAGCAGTACTTC. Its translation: CASSLNTEQYF.

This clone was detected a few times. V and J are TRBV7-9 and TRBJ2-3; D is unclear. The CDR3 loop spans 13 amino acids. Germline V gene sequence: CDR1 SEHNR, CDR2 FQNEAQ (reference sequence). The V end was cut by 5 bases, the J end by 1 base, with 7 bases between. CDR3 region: CASSADGTDTQYF. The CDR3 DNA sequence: TGTGCCAGCAGCGCGGATGGCACAGATACGCAGTATTTT.

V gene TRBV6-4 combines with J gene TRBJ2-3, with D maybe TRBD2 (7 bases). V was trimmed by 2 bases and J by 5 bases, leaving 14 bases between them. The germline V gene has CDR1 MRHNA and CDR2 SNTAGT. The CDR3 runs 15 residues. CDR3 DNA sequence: TGTGCCAGCAGTGACGATGGGGGGGGGCTAGATACGCAGTATTTT. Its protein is CASSDDGGGLDTQYF.

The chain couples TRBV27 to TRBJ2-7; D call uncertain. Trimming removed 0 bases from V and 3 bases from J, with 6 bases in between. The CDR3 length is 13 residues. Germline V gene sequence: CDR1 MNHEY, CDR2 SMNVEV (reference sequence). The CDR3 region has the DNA TGTGCCAGCAGTTTATCCCCCCTCTACGAGCAGTACTTC. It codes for CASSLSPLYEQYF.

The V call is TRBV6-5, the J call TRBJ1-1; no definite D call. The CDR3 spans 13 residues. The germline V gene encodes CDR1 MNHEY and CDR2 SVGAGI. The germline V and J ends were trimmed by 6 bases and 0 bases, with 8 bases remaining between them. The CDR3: CASRRAMNTEAFF. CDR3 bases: TGTGCCAGCAGGAGAGCCATGAACACTGAAGCTTTCTTT.

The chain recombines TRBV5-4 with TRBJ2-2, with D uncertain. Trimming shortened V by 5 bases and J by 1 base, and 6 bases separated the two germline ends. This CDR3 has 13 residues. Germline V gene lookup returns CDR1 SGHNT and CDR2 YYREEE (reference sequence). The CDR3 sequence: CASRPGNTGELFF. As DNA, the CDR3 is TGTGCCAGCAGACCAGGGAACACCGGGGAGCTGTTTTTT.

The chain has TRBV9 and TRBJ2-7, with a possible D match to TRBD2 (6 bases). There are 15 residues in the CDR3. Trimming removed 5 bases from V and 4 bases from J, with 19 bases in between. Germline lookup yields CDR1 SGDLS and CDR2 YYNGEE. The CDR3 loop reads CASRAPPGTAYEQYF. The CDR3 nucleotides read TGTGCCAGCAGGGCCCCCCCTGGGACTGCTTACGAGCAGTACTTC.

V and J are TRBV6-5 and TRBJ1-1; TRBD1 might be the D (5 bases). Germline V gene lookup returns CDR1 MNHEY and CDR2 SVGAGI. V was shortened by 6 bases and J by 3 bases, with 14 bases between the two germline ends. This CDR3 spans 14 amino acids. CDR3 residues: CASRTSRVDTEAFF. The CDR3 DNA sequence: TGTGCCAGCAGAACTTCCAGGGTAGACACTGAAGCTTTCTTT.

CDR3 amino acids: CASSYTGVTEAFF. DNA of the CDR3: TGCGCCAGCAGTTATACAGGGGTTACTGAAGCTTTCTTT. This chain links TRBV5-1 with TRBJ1-1; TRBD1 matches 7 bases. The J segment lost 5 bases and the V segment lost 5 bases, leaving 6 bases of the junction unmatched. CDR1 SGHRS and CDR2 YFSETQ come from the germline V gene. The CDR3 loop spans 13 amino acids.

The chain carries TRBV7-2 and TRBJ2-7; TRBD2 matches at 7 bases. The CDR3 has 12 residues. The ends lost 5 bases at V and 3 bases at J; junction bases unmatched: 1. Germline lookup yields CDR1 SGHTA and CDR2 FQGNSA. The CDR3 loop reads CASSPGGYEQYF. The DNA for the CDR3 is TGTGCCAGCAGCCCGGGGGGCTACGAGCAGTACTTC.

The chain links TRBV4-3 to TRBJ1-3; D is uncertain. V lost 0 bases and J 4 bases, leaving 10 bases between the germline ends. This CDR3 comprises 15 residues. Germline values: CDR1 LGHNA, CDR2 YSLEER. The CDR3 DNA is TGCGCCAGCAGCCAAGAGGAGGGAACAGGAAACACCATATATTTT. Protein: CASSQEEGTGNTIYF.

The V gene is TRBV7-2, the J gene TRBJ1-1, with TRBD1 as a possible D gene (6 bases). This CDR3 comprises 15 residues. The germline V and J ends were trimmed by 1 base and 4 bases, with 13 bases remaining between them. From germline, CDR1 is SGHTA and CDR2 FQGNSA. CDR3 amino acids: CASSLDAGAGTEAFF. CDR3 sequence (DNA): TGTGCCAGCAGCTTAGACGCGGGGGCCGGCACTGAAGCTTTCTTT.

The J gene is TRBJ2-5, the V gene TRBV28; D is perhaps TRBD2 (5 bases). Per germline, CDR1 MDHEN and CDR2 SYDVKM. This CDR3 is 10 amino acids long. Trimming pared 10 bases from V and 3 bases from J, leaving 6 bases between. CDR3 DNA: TGTGCCACGCGGGAAGAGACCCAGTACTTC. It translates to CATREETQYF.

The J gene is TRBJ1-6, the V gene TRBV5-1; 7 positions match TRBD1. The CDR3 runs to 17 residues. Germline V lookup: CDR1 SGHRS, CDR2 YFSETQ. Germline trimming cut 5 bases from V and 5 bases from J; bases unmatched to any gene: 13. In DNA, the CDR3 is TGCGCCAGCAGTTATTTACCGGGACAGACCGATAATTCACCCCTCCACTTT. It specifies CASSYLPGQTDNSPLHF.

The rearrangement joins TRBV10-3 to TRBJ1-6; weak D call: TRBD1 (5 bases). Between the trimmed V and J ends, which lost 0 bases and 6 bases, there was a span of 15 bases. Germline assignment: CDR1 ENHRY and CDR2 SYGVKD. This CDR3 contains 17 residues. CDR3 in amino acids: CAISESTRGAGNSPLHF. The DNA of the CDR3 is TGTGCCATCAGTGAGTCGACAAGGGGCGCAGGTAATTCACCCCTCCACTTT.

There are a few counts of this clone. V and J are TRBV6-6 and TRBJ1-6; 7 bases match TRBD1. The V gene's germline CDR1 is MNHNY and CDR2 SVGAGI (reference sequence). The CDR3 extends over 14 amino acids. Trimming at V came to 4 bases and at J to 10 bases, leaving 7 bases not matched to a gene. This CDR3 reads CASSLVGGSSPLHF. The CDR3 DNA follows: TGTGCCAGCAGTTTGGTAGGGGGCAGCTCACCCCTCCACTTT.

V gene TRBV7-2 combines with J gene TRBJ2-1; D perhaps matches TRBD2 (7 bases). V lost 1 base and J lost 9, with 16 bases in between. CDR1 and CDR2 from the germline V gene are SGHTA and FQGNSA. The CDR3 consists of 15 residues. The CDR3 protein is CASSLVGGGSSEQFF. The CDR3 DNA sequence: TGTGCCAGCAGCTTAGTGGGGGGCGGGAGCAGTGAGCAGTTCTTC.

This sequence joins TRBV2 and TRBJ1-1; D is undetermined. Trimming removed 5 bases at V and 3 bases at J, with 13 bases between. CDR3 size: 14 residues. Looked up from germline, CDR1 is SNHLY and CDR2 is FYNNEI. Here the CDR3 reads CASSREGGDTEAFF. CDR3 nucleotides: TGTGCCAGCAGTCGGGAGGGTGGAGACACTGAAGCTTTCTTT.

The CDR3 loop reads CASGTDSGNTIYF. The CDR3 region has the DNA TGTGCCAGCGGAACAGACTCTGGAAACACCATATATTTT. This chain links TRBV7-9 with TRBJ1-3; D gene uncertain. The germline V gene has CDR1 SEHNR and CDR2 FQNEAQ (reference sequence). Trimming pared 8 bases from V and 0 bases from J, leaving 8 bases between. The CDR3 sequence is 13 residues long.

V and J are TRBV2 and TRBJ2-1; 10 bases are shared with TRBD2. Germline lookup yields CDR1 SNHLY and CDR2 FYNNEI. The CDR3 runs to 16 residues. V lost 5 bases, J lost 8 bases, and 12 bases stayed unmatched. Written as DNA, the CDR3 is TGTGCCAGCAGTTGGGAGAGGCTAGCGGGAGCCGATGAGCAGTTCTTC. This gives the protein CASSWERLAGADEQFF.

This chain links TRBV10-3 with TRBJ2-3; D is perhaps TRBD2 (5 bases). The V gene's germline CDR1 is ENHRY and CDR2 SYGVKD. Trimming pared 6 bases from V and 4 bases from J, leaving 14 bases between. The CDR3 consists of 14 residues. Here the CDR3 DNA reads TGTGCCATCAGCGCAGCTAGCCTGTCAGATACGCAGTATTTT. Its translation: CAISAASLSDTQYF.